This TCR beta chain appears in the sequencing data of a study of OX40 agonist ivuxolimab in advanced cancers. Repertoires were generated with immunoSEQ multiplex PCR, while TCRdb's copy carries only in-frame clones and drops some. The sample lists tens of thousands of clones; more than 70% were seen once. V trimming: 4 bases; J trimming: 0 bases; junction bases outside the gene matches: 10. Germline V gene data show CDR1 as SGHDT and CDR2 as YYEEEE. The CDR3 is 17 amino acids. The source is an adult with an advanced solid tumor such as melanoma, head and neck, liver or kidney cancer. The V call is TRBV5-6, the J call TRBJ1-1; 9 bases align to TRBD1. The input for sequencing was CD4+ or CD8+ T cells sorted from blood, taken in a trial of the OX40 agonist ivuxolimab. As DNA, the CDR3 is TGTGCCAGCAGCACCGGGACAGGGTCGTTTTTGAACACTGAAGCTTTCTTT. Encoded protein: CASSTGTGSFLNTEAFF.